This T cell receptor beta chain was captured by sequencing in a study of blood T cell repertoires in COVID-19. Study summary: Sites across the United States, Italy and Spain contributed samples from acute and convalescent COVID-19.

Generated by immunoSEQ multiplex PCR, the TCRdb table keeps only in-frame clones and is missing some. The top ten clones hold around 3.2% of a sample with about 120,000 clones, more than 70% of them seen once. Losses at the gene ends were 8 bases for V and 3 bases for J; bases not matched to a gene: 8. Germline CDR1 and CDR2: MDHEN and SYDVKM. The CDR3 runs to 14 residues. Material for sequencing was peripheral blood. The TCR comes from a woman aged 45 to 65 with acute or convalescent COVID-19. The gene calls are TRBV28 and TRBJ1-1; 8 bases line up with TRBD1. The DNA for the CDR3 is TGTGCCAGCGTCAGACAGGGGATTTACACTGAAGCTTTCTTT. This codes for CASVRQGIYTEAFF.